A single sample gave rise to the 3 T cell receptor beta chains below, sequenced in a study of CD8+CD57+ T cells in acquired aplastic anemia. TCR beta VDJ and CDR3 were profiled, and genomic DNA was the template. TCRdb processed the reads anew with MiXCR; each CDR3 protein has one entry. The sample has some 150,000 distinct CDR3 sequences; roughly 40% are singletons. What was sequenced was sorted CD4+, CD8+, or CD8+CD57+ T cells (not recorded which) from PBMCs. The receptors shown here come from a human donor in good health, serving as a control.

The chain couples TRBV20-1 to TRBJ1-2, with 8 bases matching TRBD1. Germline lookup yields CDR1 DFQATT and CDR2 SNEGSKA (reference sequence). The CDR3 consists of 13 residues. V shed 0 bases and J 8 bases; nucleotides not matched to a gene: 5. This CDR3 reads CSAREWTGRGYTF. DNA for the CDR3: TGCAGTGCTAGAGAATGGACAGGGAGGGGCTACACCTTC.

A few counts support this clonotype. A much larger clone lies a single base off, so this may be a read error. The chain joins TRBV9 to TRBJ2-3; D could derive from TRBD1 or TRBD2 (6 bases each). The CDR3 contains 17 residues. Germline values: CDR1 SGDLS, CDR2 YYNGEE. CDR3 protein: CASSVLGGGLSTGTQYF. The CDR3 coding sequence is TGTGCCAGCAGCGTACTAGGAGGGGGGCTTAGCACAGGTACGCAGTATTTT.

This clonotype came up a few times. The rearrangement uses TRBV3-1 and TRBJ2-1; D may be TRBD1 (6 bases). In germline, CDR1 is LGHDT, CDR2 YNNKEL (reference sequence). Trimming cost V 0 bases and J 6 bases, with 15 bases left between them. The CDR3 length is 16 residues. The CDR3 coding sequence is TGTGCCAGCAGCCAAGACTACAGGGTGTTCCTCAATGAGCAGTTCTTC. Protein sequence: CASSQDYRVFLNEQFF.